The 27 T cell receptor beta chains listed next were all sequenced from one sample in a study of T-cell reconstitution after alpha-beta-depleted transplantation in children. Preparing the TCRbeta library involved the use of unique molecular identifiers. TCRdb ran MiXCR on the PCR reads and lists one entry per CDR3 protein. The sample carries 780,000 or so distinct CDR3 sequences, 16% recorded once. The source material was PBMCs, mostly from graft donor cells, sampled 360 days after TCRalphabeta/CD19-depleted stem cell transplant. Source of these receptors: a male patient between 10 and 17 years old who had a stem cell transplant for acute lymphoblastic leukemia, so the T cells may come from the graft donor.

V gene TRBV7-9 combines with J gene TRBJ2-3; no definite D call. Germline V gives CDR1 SEHNR, CDR2 FQNEAQ (reference sequence). This CDR3 spans 15 amino acids. Trimming pared 5 bases from V and 7 bases from J, leaving 19 bases between. The CDR3 coding sequence is TGTGCCAGCAGCGCCCGCGCCGCAACACCTAATACGCAGTATTTT. This codes for CASSARAATPNTQYF.

V usage is TRBV19 and J usage is TRBJ2-7; TRBD1 matches at 12 bases. Trimming removed 5 bases from V and 5 bases from J; junction bases left unmatched: 7. Germline CDR1 is LNHDA and CDR2 is SQIVND (reference sequence). The CDR3 extends over 15 amino acids. CDR3: CASSETGTGGHEQYF. DNA of the CDR3: TGTGCCAGTAGTGAGACCGGGACAGGGGGCCACGAGCAGTACTTC.

The chain has TRBV20-1 and TRBJ1-5; D is possibly TRBD1 (6 bases). V lost 0 bases to trimming and J lost 3 bases, with 12 bases between them. The CDR3 contains 15 residues. Germline CDR1 reads DFQATT; CDR2 reads SNEGSKA (reference sequence). Here the CDR3 DNA reads TGCAGTGCTAGAGATGGGGGACACCTCAATCAGCCCCAGCATTTT. Encoded protein: CSARDGGHLNQPQHF.

V gene TRBV4-1 combines with J gene TRBJ2-7, with a tentative D call TRBD1 (5 bases). Germline loops: CDR1 MGHRA, CDR2 YSYEKL. The CDR3 runs 15 residues. V gave up 3 bases and J gave up 2 bases, with 14 bases separating them. The CDR3 spells CASSQPWGGAYEQYF. CDR3 coding DNA: TGCGCCAGCAGCCAGCCTTGGGGCGGAGCCTACGAGCAGTACTTC.

In this sample, this clonotype turned up a few times. The rearrangement uses TRBV11-2 and TRBJ2-5, with 8 bases aligning to TRBD2. The CDR3 totals 14 residues. CDR1 and CDR2 from the germline V gene are SGHAT and FQNNGV. V shed 11 bases, J shed 4 bases, and the junction held 12 bases outside the gene matches. Written as DNA, the CDR3 is TGTGCCGTCAAGCGGGAGTTTTCTGGAGAGACCCAGTACTTC. It encodes CAVKREFSGETQYF.

This clonotype was counted only a few times. This chain connects TRBV24-1 to TRBJ2-2, with D hard to call. This CDR3 has 13 amino acids. CDR1 and CDR2 from the germline V gene are KGHDR and SFDVKD. The V end lost 0 bases, the J end lost 5 bases, and 3 bases lay between the germline ends. The CDR3 sequence: CATSDLRTGELFF. For the CDR3, the DNA is TGTGCCACCAGTGATTTGCGGACCGGGGAGCTGTTTTTT.

CDR3 sequence reads: CASSLSRQLSSYEQYF. The DNA for the CDR3 is TGCGCCAGCAGCCTGAGCCGACAGCTAAGCTCCTACGAGCAGTACTTC. The chain recombines TRBV5-1 with TRBJ2-7, with TRBD1 as a possible D gene (5 bases). CDR3 length equals 16 residues. Germline V CDR1 and CDR2: SGHRS, YFSETQ. The germline V and J ends were trimmed by 4 bases and 0 bases, with 17 bases remaining between them.

This clonotype was seen many times. The V call is TRBV29-1, the J call TRBJ2-7; 12 bases align to TRBD2. Germline V gene lookup returns CDR1 SQVTM and CDR2 ANQGSEA. The CDR3 runs to 12 residues. V shed 7 bases, J shed 7 bases, and the junction held 5 bases outside the gene matches. The DNA for the CDR3 is TGCAGCGCGCTAGCGGGAGGGCGTGAGCAGTACTTC. It codes for CSALAGGREQYF.

This clonotype occurred a few times. The CDR3 DNA reads as TGTGCCAGCAGCTTAAGACCCGAGGCCACCTATAATTCACCCCTCCACTTT. Protein product: CASSLRPEATYNSPLHF. The chain recombines TRBV5-6 with TRBJ1-6; unclear D gene. The CDR3 loop spans 17 amino acids. Germline V lookup: CDR1 SGHDT, CDR2 YYEEEE. V lost 2 bases and J lost 2, with 14 bases in between.

This clonotype has just a few counts. V usage is TRBV20-1 and J usage is TRBJ1-1; perhaps TRBD1 as D (6 bases). Germline lookup yields CDR1 DFQATT and CDR2 SNEGSKA (reference sequence). V shed 1 base and J shed 4 bases, with 13 bases lying between them. This CDR3 contains 14 residues. DNA of the CDR3: TGCAGTGCTAGAGTATCGGGGGCGGCCACTGAAGCTTTCTTT. Protein product: CSARVSGAATEAFF.

This clonotype was seen a handful of times. The rearrangement joins TRBV9 to TRBJ1-1; TRBD1 might be the D (5 bases). The germline V and J ends were trimmed by 4 bases and 7 bases, with 14 bases remaining between them. The CDR3 is made up of 13 amino acids. Per germline, CDR1 SGDLS and CDR2 YYNGEE. In nucleotides, the CDR3 is TGTGCCAGCAGCTCCGTTAGGGGCTTTGAAGCTTTCTTT. Its translation: CASSSVRGFEAFF.

This clonotype was seen a few times. This chain links TRBV3-1 with TRBJ1-3; D not resolved. Per the germline V gene, CDR1 is LGHDT and CDR2 is YNNKEL (reference sequence). The CDR3 length is 15 residues. V lost 0 bases and J lost 2, with 8 bases in between. CDR3 nucleotides: TGTGCCAGCAGCCAAGATTGGGCAGCTGGAAACACCATATATTTT. Its translation is CASSQDWAAGNTIYF.

The CDR3 nucleotides are TGTGCCAGCAGTGGGACAGGGCGCAATCAGCCCCAGCATTTT. Translation: CASSGTGRNQPQHF. V gene TRBV12-3 or TRBV12-4 combines with J gene TRBJ1-5; 9 positions match TRBD1. The V gene end was trimmed by 5 bases and the J gene end by 2 bases; junction bases not matched to a gene: 1. The CDR3 length is 14 residues.

This clonotype was observed a handful of times. This chain links TRBV11-2 with TRBJ2-1; D gene uncertain. The CDR3 totals 15 residues. V lost 5 bases and J 0 bases, leaving 11 bases between the germline ends. The germline V gene has CDR1 SGHAT and CDR2 FQNNGV. CDR3 in DNA: TGTGCCAGCAGCCTTCAGTTGGGCTCCTACAATGAGCAGTTCTTC. It codes for CASSLQLGSYNEQFF.

The rearrangement uses TRBV5-1 and TRBJ2-1; maybe TRBD2 (5 bases). CDR3 length: 16 amino acids. CDR1 and CDR2 from the germline V gene are SGHRS and YFSETQ. V was trimmed by 2 bases and J by 0 bases, leaving 12 bases between them. CDR3 coding DNA: TGCGCCAGCAGCTTCGCTACTAGGAGCTCCTACAATGAGCAGTTCTTC. Translating it yields CASSFATRSSYNEQFF.

The genes are TRBV5-1 and TRBJ1-2, with a possible D match to TRBD1 (6 bases). The CDR3 runs 13 residues. Trimming shortened V by 5 bases and J by 3 bases, and 11 bases separated the two germline ends. The germline CDR1 and CDR2 sequences are SGHRS and YFSETQ. CDR3 sequence reads: CASSGGQDYGYTF. CDR3 sequence (DNA): TGCGCCAGCAGTGGGGGGCAGGACTATGGCTACACCTTC.

V is TRBV5-1 and J is TRBJ2-1, with 7 nucleotides matching TRBD2. The CDR3 runs to 14 residues. Germline lookup yields CDR1 SGHRS and CDR2 YFSETQ. J was trimmed by 3 bases and V by 3 bases; bases with no gene match: 3. CDR3 DNA sequence: TGCGCCAGCAGCTGGCTAGCGGTCTACAATGAGCAGTTCTTC. The encoded protein is CASSWLAVYNEQFF.

This chain connects TRBV20-1 to TRBJ2-6; 9 bases map to TRBD1. There are 16 residues in the CDR3. Germline assignment: CDR1 DFQATT and CDR2 SNEGSKA (reference sequence). Here the CDR3 DNA reads TGCAGGGGGGGACAACAGGGGGCGAAAGGGGCCAACGTCCTGACTTTC. This codes for CRGGQQGAKGANVLTF.

The CDR3 reads CASNPGLNQPQHF. Here the CDR3 DNA reads TGTGCCAGCAACCCAGGGCTCAATCAGCCCCAGCATTTT. This chain uses TRBV6-2 or TRBV6-3 with TRBJ1-5; D is possibly TRBD1 (5 bases). The CDR3 loop spans 13 amino acids. Germline V gene sequence: CDR1 MNHEY, CDR2 SVGEGT. Trimming pared 7 bases from V and 3 bases from J, leaving 10 bases between.

The rearrangement links TRBV12-3 or TRBV12-4 to TRBJ1-2; tentatively, D is TRBD1 (5 bases). This CDR3 comprises 12 residues. Trimming stripped 6 bases from V and 5 bases from J, with 10 bases between. DNA for the CDR3: TGTGCCAGCAGCAACTGGGGGTATGGCTACACCTTC. It is translated as CASSNWGYGYTF.

This clonotype was observed a few times. This chain connects TRBV9 to TRBJ2-1; maybe TRBD1 (5 bases). This CDR3 is 18 amino acids long. Germline V gene data show CDR1 as SGDLS and CDR2 as YYNGEE. V gave up 1 base and J gave up 6 bases, with 23 bases separating them. For the CDR3, the DNA is TGTGCCAGCAGCGTATTAGCTTTAGCTAAGGGGTCGGGCAATGAGCAGTTCTTC. Its protein product is CASSVLALAKGSGNEQFF.

This clonotype was found a few times. The V and J genes are TRBV11-2 and TRBJ2-7; D might be TRBD2 (5 bases). Germline V gene sequence: CDR1 SGHAT, CDR2 FQNNGV. The CDR3 spans 14 residues. The germline V and J ends were trimmed by 3 bases and 6 bases, with 15 bases remaining between them. CDR3 coding DNA: TGTGCCAGCAGCTTTCTTGGGAGAGCGGTCGAGCAGTACTTC. This codes for CASSFLGRAVEQYF. Full variable domain (remainder filled in from reference TRBV11-2 and TRBJ2-7): EAGVAQSPRYKIIEKRQSVAFWCNPISGHATLYWYQQILGQGPKLLIQFQNNGVVDDSQLPKDRFSAERLKGVDSTLKIQPAKLEDSAVYLCASSFLGRAVEQYFGPGTRLTVT.

The chain employs TRBV7-2 and TRBJ2-3; D remains ambiguous. V was trimmed by 1 base and J by 4 bases, leaving 9 bases between them. The CDR3 contains 14 residues. Germline-derived CDR1 and CDR2 are SGHTA and FQGNSA. The CDR3 DNA is TGTGCCAGCAGCTTAGGATCTAGAGCAGATACGCAGTATTTT. This codes for CASSLGSRADTQYF.

The gene calls are TRBV5-1 and TRBJ1-1; D perhaps matches TRBD1 (5 bases). CDR3 size: 15 residues. Germline V gene data show CDR1 as SGHRS and CDR2 as YFSETQ. V lost 4 bases to trimming and J lost 1 base, with 14 bases between them. CDR3 residues: CASSPQADPNTEAFF. The CDR3 DNA reads as TGCGCCAGCAGCCCACAGGCCGACCCGAACACTGAAGCTTTCTTT.

This clonotype was observed a few times. An end of the junction differs from the germline gene, which may be a read error. The chain carries TRBV5-1 and TRBJ2-2; tentatively, D is TRBD1 or TRBD2 (5 bases each). This CDR3 is built from 19 residues. Germline lookup yields CDR1 SGHRS and CDR2 YFSETQ. CDR3 protein: CASSSVGERGTVNIGELFF. DNA for the CDR3: TGCGCCAGCAGCTCAGTCGGTGAGCGTGGGACGGTTAACATCGGGGAGCTGTTTTTT.

This clonotype was picked up many times. V usage is TRBV7-2 and J usage is TRBJ2-7; 11 bases are shared with TRBD2. Germline CDR1 and CDR2: SGHTA and FQGNSA. V shed 6 bases, J shed 4 bases, and the junction held 8 bases outside the gene matches. This CDR3 is built from 15 residues. The DNA for the CDR3 is TGTGCCAGCAGTTCCCTAGCGGGAGGTTGGTACGAGCAGTACTTC. Translating gives CASSSLAGGWYEQYF.

V is TRBV7-6 and J is TRBJ2-7, with D possibly TRBD2 on 6 matching bases. Trimming shortened V by 4 bases and J by 2 bases, and 15 bases separated the two germline ends. The CDR3 length is 15 residues. Germline V gene sequence: CDR1 SGHVS, CDR2 FNYEAQ. For the CDR3, the DNA is TGTGCCAGCAGCTCCAGGTCGGGAGCAACCTACGAGCAGTACTTC. It codes for CASSSRSGATYEQYF.